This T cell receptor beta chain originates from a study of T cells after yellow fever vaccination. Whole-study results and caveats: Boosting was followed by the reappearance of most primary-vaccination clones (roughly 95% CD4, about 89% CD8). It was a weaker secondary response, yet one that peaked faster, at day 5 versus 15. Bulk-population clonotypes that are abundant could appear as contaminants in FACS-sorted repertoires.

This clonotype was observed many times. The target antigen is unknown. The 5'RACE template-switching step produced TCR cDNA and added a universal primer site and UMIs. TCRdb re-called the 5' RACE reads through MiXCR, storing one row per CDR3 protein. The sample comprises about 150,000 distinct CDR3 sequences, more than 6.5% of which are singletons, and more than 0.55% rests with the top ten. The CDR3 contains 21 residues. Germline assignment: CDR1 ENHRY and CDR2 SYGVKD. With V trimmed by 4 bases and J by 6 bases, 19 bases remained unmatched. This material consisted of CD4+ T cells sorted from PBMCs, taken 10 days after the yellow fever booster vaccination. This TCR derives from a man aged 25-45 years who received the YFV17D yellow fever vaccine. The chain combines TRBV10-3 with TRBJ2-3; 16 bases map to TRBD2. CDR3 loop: CAISANSGTSGRGLVADTQYF. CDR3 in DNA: TGTGCCATCAGTGCCAACTCCGGGACTAGCGGGAGGGGCCTGGTTGCGGATACGCAGTATTTT.